This T cell receptor (beta chain) comes out of a study of PD-1 blockade in classical Hodgkin lymphoma. Study background: Administration of nivolumab to patients was at 3 mg/kg intravenously every 2 weeks. Study results and limitations: By cycle point C4D1, TCR diversity had risen significantly in CD4+ cells (but not CD8+ cells). When set against healthy donors, newly diagnosed patients were reported to show lower baseline TCR diversity. Complete responders showed a baseline diversity that resembled the diversity of newly diagnosed patients.

Relapse was seen in all patients after autologous stem cell transplantation, and brentuximab vedotin exposure was variable. About this clone itself: The antigen remains undetermined.

Germline lookup yields CDR1 GTSNPN and CDR2 SVGIG (reference sequence). The CDR3 is 11 amino acids. Trimming shortened V by 6 bases and J by 5 bases, and 11 bases separated the two germline ends. Profiling relied on immunoSEQ multiplex PCR, and the TCRdb table lists in-frame clones only, not all of them. The profile covers about 29,000 clones, with about four fifths appearing a single time and 30% to 45% taken by the ten largest. The clonotype was recovered from a human donor with classical Hodgkin lymphoma. V usage is TRBV30 and J usage is TRBJ2-7; D possibly corresponds to TRBD1 (6 bases). The sample in question was peripheral blood mononuclear cells (PBMCs), obtained before the second cycle of nivolumab. The CDR3 DNA follows: TGTGCCTGCACAGGGAGACACGAGCAGTACTTC. Its translation is CACTGRHEQYF.